The 31 T cell receptor beta chains in this list originate from one sample, sequenced in a study of shared clonotypes between healthy human individuals. Generated by immunoSEQ multiplex PCR, the TCRdb table keeps only in-frame clones and is missing some. Among some 2,100,000 clones listed, about 94% were seen once. The sample was naive CD4+ T cells sorted from blood. Subset defined: CD45RA+ positively selected. The source is a man aged 18 to 35 in good health.

As concerns this clone: At the DNA level, this CDR3 is encoded by other sequences in the same sample as well. V is TRBV11-2 and J is TRBJ2-1; D call uncertain. Trimming left V 1 base short and J 4 bases short, with 8 bases between. The CDR3 loop spans 14 amino acids. CDR1 SGHAT and CDR2 FQNNGV come from the germline V gene. The CDR3 region has the DNA TGTGCCAGCAGCTTAGGCAGCAGTTACAATGAGCAGTTCTTC. Translating gives CASSLGSSYNEQFF. The full variable domain, in which reference TRBV11-2 and TRBJ2-1 provide the parts outside the CDR3, is EAGVAQSPRYKIIEKRQSVAFWCNPISGHATLYWYQQILGQGPKLLIQFQNNGVVDDSQLPKDRFSAERLKGVDSTLKIQPAKLEDSAVYLCASSLGSSYNEQFFGPGTRLTVL.

The CDR3 DNA sequence: TGTGCCAGCAGTTACTCTCACGGAAACACCATATATTTT. This translates into CASSYSHGNTIYF. The chain combines TRBV6-5 with TRBJ1-3; D remains unclear. Between the trimmed V and J ends, which lost 0 bases and 4 bases, there was a span of 4 bases. Germline V gene sequence: CDR1 MNHEY, CDR2 SVGAGI. CDR3 length: 13 amino acids.

This chain links TRBV27 with TRBJ2-7, with D hard to call. Germline assignment: CDR1 MNHEY and CDR2 SMNVEV (reference sequence). The germline V and J ends were trimmed by 8 bases and 2 bases, with 19 bases remaining between them. CDR3 length: 15 amino acids. Here the CDR3 reads CASAYSAPMPYEQYF. The CDR3 coding sequence is TGTGCCAGCGCTTACTCGGCCCCCATGCCCTACGAGCAGTACTTC.

This chain connects TRBV28 to TRBJ1-5; D may be TRBD1 (6 bases). Trimming removed 9 bases from V and 6 bases from J, with 18 bases in between. The CDR3 has 14 residues. Germline CDR1 is MDHEN and CDR2 is SYDVKM. The CDR3 loop reads CASRNRAGGQPQHF. CDR3 coding DNA: TGTGCCAGTAGGAACAGGGCTGGCGGTCAGCCCCAGCATTTT.

V usage is TRBV18 and J usage is TRBJ2-2; D gene uncertain. Germline lookup yields CDR1 KGHSH and CDR2 LQKENI. V was trimmed by 3 bases and J by 7 bases, leaving 12 bases between them. CDR3 length: 14 residues. In nucleotides, the CDR3 is TGTGCCAGCTCACCCGGATCTAACGACGGGGAGCTGTTTTTT. This sequence encodes CASSPGSNDGELFF.

CDR3 sequence: CASSPLRGTSYEQYF. In nucleotides, the CDR3 is TGCGCCAGCAGTCCCCTCAGGGGTACCTCCTACGAGCAGTACTTC. The gene calls are TRBV10-2 and TRBJ2-7, with D possibly matching TRBD1 (6 bases). Germline CDR1 is WSHSY and CDR2 is SAAADI. The CDR3 loop spans 15 amino acids. V was clipped by 5 bases and J by 0 bases, with 14 bases between them.

As to this clone: The same CDR3 can be traced to other DNA sequences in this sample. The chain is built from TRBV30 and TRBJ1-1; D gene uncertain. The CDR3 is made up of 13 amino acids. Germline CDR1 is GTSNPN and CDR2 is SVGIG (reference sequence). V gave up 1 base and J gave up 1 base, with 7 bases separating them. CDR3 in DNA: TGTGCCTGGAGTGGAGACGGGAACACTGAAGCTTTCTTT. Protein product: CAWSGDGNTEAFF.

This chain joins TRBV7-6 and TRBJ2-4; weak D call: TRBD1 (5 bases). Germline CDR1 reads SGHVS; CDR2 reads FNYEAQ. The CDR3 consists of 14 residues. V was cut by 5 bases and J by 0 bases, with 8 bases left in between. CDR3 bases: TGTGCCAGCAGCCCAGGGTTAGCCAAAAACATTCAGTACTTC. It specifies CASSPGLAKNIQYF. Variable domain in full (rest from reference TRBV7-6 and TRBJ2-4): GAGVSQSPRYKVTKRGQDVALRCDPISGHVSLYWYRQALGQGPEFLTYFNYEAQQDKSGLPNDRFSAERPEGSISTLTIQRTEQRDSAMYRCASSPGLAKNIQYFGAGTRLSVL.

Comments on this clone: One junction end does not reproduce the germline sequence, and a read error may be involved. V and J are TRBV6-5 and TRBJ2-7, with TRBD2 matching over 9 bases. The CDR3 spans 15 residues. CDR1 is MNHEY and CDR2 is SVGAGI in the germline V gene. The CDR3 loop reads CASSYSTAGGGEQYF. CDR3 nucleotides: TGTGCCAGCAGCTACTCGACGGCGGGAGGGGGCGAGCAGTACTTC.

The chain uses TRBV28 and TRBJ2-1; D is perhaps TRBD1 (6 bases). The CDR3 consists of 13 residues. In germline, CDR1 is MDHEN, CDR2 SYDVKM. V lost 6 bases and J lost 0, with 6 bases in between. The CDR3 region is CASRDSSYNEQFF. CDR3 sequence (DNA): TGTGCCAGCAGGGACAGCTCCTACAATGAGCAGTTCTTC.

J is TRBJ2-3 and V is TRBV30; D unresolved. In germline, CDR1 is GTSNPN, CDR2 SVGIG (reference sequence). The CDR3 extends over 15 amino acids. V was shortened by 4 bases and J by 2 bases, with 16 bases between the two germline ends. CDR3 residues: CAWTKVWPYTDTQYF. CDR3 DNA: TGTGCCTGGACTAAAGTGTGGCCATACACAGATACGCAGTATTTT.

This chain joins TRBV2 and TRBJ2-5; no definite D call. The CDR3 has 12 amino acids. CDR1 and CDR2 (germline): SNHLY, FYNNEI. V lost 4 bases and J lost 5, with 8 bases in between. The CDR3: CASSGQTETQYF. DNA of the CDR3: TGTGCCAGCAGTGGGCAGACGGAGACCCAGTACTTC.

The chain recombines TRBV19 with TRBJ1-6; TRBD1 is a possible D gene (6 bases). Germline V gene sequence: CDR1 LNHDA, CDR2 SQIVND (reference sequence). The CDR3 runs to 15 residues. V was trimmed by 5 bases and J by 6 bases, leaving 14 bases between them. In nucleotides, the CDR3 is TGTGCCAGTAGTGAACAGGGCAACTCTAATTCACCCCTCCACTTT. Translation gives CASSEQGNSNSPLHF.

The V and J genes are TRBV6-1 and TRBJ1-3; D not resolved. V was trimmed by 7 bases and J by 4 bases, leaving 14 bases between them. Per the germline V gene, CDR1 is MNHNS and CDR2 is SASEGT. The CDR3 loop spans 14 amino acids. This CDR3 is CASMAQPSGNTIYF. The CDR3 region has the DNA TGTGCCAGCATGGCACAGCCCTCGGGAAACACCATATATTTT.

The chain recombines TRBV7-3 with TRBJ2-3; 7 nucleotides match TRBD2. Germline V gene sequence: CDR1 SGHTA, CDR2 FQGTGA. This CDR3 has 16 amino acids. With V trimmed by 5 bases and J by 3 bases, 11 bases remained unmatched. The CDR3 nucleotides read TGTGCCAGCAGCCTAGCGGTTGTTGCCGGGACAGATACGCAGTATTTT. It specifies CASSLAVVAGTDTQYF.

V usage is TRBV7-2 and J usage is TRBJ1-3; D remains unclear. Germline-derived CDR1 and CDR2 are SGHTA and FQGNSA. The CDR3 has 15 amino acids. V lost 5 bases to trimming and J lost 0 bases, with 11 bases between them. The CDR3 spells CASSHDKSSGNTIYF. CDR3 bases: TGTGCCAGCAGCCACGACAAGAGCTCTGGAAACACCATATATTTT.

The chain is built from TRBV7-2 and TRBJ2-7; tentative D call: TRBD1 (6 bases). The CDR3 runs to 16 residues. V lost 1 base and J 4 bases, leaving 17 bases between the germline ends. Germline lookup yields CDR1 SGHTA and CDR2 FQGNSA. In DNA, the CDR3 is TGTGCCAGCAGCTTAGGGTTGGGCAGGGGTATTTACGAGCAGTACTTC. Its translation is CASSLGLGRGIYEQYF.

The gene calls are TRBV5-4 and TRBJ2-3; D is possibly TRBD1 (6 bases). CDR1 is SGHNT, CDR2 YYREEE, per germline (reference sequence). The CDR3 extends over 16 amino acids. Trimming stripped 0 bases from V and 2 bases from J, with 13 bases between. This CDR3 reads CASSLGQGLTTDTQYF. Here the CDR3 DNA reads TGTGCCAGCAGCTTGGGTCAGGGGCTAACCACAGATACGCAGTATTTT.

The genes are TRBV5-6 and TRBJ2-3, with D perhaps matching TRBD1 (5 bases). The germline V gene encodes CDR1 SGHDT and CDR2 YYEEEE. The CDR3 length is 14 residues. Between the trimmed V and J ends, which lost 4 bases and 6 bases, there was a span of 15 bases. The CDR3 is CASSPDIGRDTQYF. CDR3 DNA: TGTGCCAGCAGCCCGGACATAGGGCGGGATACGCAGTATTTT.

This clone was seen only once. The chain is built from TRBV7-3 and TRBJ2-7; D might be TRBD1 or TRBD2, each matching 5 bases. The germline CDR1 and CDR2 sequences are SGHTA and FQGTGA. V shed 3 bases and J shed 4 bases, with 13 bases lying between them. The CDR3 has 14 amino acids. CDR3 region: CASSLPGTGYEQYF. The CDR3 nucleotides read TGTGCCAGCAGCTTGCCGGGGACCGGTTACGAGCAGTACTTC.

Details on this clone: Other DNA sequences in the sample encode the same CDR3. This CDR3 is CASSVDLGPYEQYF. The CDR3 nucleotides are TGTGCCAGCAGCGTGGACCTCGGCCCCTACGAGCAGTACTTC. The chain uses TRBV5-4 and TRBJ2-7; D is unresolved. This CDR3 is built from 14 residues. V was pared by 4 bases and J by 2 bases, with 13 bases between. Germline V gene lookup returns CDR1 SGHNT and CDR2 YYREEE (reference sequence).

This chain connects TRBV6-5 to TRBJ2-7; 11 bases fit TRBD1. Trimming cost V 6 bases and J 7 bases; bases outside gene matches: 8. Germline values: CDR1 MNHEY, CDR2 SVGAGI. CDR3 length: 14 amino acids. The CDR3 nucleotides are TGTGCCAGCAGCTTGGGACAGGGGGGAGGGGAGCAGTACTTC. It encodes CASSLGQGGGEQYF.

This clone occurred once. The chain joins TRBV6-5 to TRBJ2-7; 8 bases are shared with TRBD2. The CDR3 length is 15 residues. The junction had 10 bases not matched to a gene; V was cut back by 7 bases and J by 2 bases. Germline V gene sequence: CDR1 MNHEY, CDR2 SVGAGI. The DNA of the CDR3 is TGTGCCAGCACGTCCACGGGAGGGCCCCCCTACGAGCAGTACTTC. Translated, it gives CASTSTGGPPYEQYF.

The chain links TRBV28 to TRBJ2-7; tentative D call: TRBD2 (6 bases). V dropped 3 bases and J dropped 6 bases, with 15 bases sitting between them. Germline V gene sequence: CDR1 MDHEN, CDR2 SYDVKM. This CDR3 is built from 14 residues. The CDR3 DNA follows: TGTGCCAGCAGTTTTTGGCGGGGAATGCGCGAGCAGTACTTC. Protein: CASSFWRGMREQYF.

This chain links TRBV30 with TRBJ2-1; D is ambiguous. The germline V and J ends were trimmed by 2 bases and 5 bases, with 16 bases remaining between them. Germline V CDR1 and CDR2: GTSNPN, SVGIG (reference sequence). CDR3 length: 15 residues. The CDR3 spells CAWSPGWGNDNEQFF. CDR3 bases: TGTGCCTGGAGTCCAGGTTGGGGAAACGACAATGAGCAGTTCTTC.

The chain employs TRBV2 and TRBJ2-3, with 7 nucleotides matching TRBD2. There are 14 residues in the CDR3. J gave up 4 bases and V 7 bases, and 8 bases lay outside the gene matches. Germline lookup yields CDR1 SNHLY and CDR2 FYNNEI. The DNA of the CDR3 is TGTGCCAGCAATCGGGGAGGGCCAGCAGATACGCAGTATTTT. Translation: CASNRGGPADTQYF.

V usage is TRBV5-1 and J usage is TRBJ1-4; TRBD1 aligns across 7 bases. V trimming: 3 bases; J trimming: 8 bases; junction bases outside the gene matches: 10. Germline CDR1 and CDR2: SGHRS and YFSETQ. This CDR3 is built from 15 residues. CDR3 sequence reads: CASSSGGRGSEKLFF. CDR3 coding DNA: TGCGCCAGCAGCTCGGGAGGCAGGGGGTCCGAAAAACTGTTTTTT.

The genes are TRBV18 and TRBJ1-2; D ambiguous. V was shortened by 8 bases and J by 4 bases, with 14 bases between the two germline ends. Germline V CDR1 and CDR2: KGHSH, LQKENI. The CDR3 extends over 13 amino acids. CDR3 in amino acids: CASHPGVAYGYTF. DNA for the CDR3: TGTGCCAGCCACCCTGGCGTTGCCTATGGCTACACCTTC.

The CDR3: CASSDGLAGVPISYEQYF. The CDR3 nucleotides read TGTGCCAGCAGTGACGGGTTAGCGGGAGTGCCTATATCTTACGAGCAGTACTTC. The chain links TRBV6-4 to TRBJ2-7; TRBD2 matches 9 bases. From germline, CDR1 is MRHNA and CDR2 SNTAGT. The V and J ends lost 2 bases and 4 bases, in that order; junction bases with no gene match: 15. CDR3 length: 18 amino acids.

The chain uses TRBV5-4 and TRBJ2-3, with D possibly TRBD1 on 6 matching bases. The V gene's germline CDR1 is SGHNT and CDR2 YYREEE (reference sequence). This CDR3 has 15 amino acids. The ends were cut back, 3 bases at V and 2 bases at J, with 13 bases in the middle. For the CDR3, the DNA is TGTGCCAGCAGCTCCACAGGGAATCCCACAGATACGCAGTATTTT. Translating it yields CASSSTGNPTDTQYF.

CDR3 nucleotide sequence: TGTGCCAGCAGCTTGTCCTCCGTGGGCTACGAGCAGTACTTC. Amino acid sequence: CASSLSSVGYEQYF. The chain links TRBV11-2 to TRBJ2-7; D is ambiguous. This CDR3 spans 14 amino acids. V shed 3 bases and J shed 3 bases, with 12 bases lying between them. Germline V gives CDR1 SGHAT, CDR2 FQNNGV.